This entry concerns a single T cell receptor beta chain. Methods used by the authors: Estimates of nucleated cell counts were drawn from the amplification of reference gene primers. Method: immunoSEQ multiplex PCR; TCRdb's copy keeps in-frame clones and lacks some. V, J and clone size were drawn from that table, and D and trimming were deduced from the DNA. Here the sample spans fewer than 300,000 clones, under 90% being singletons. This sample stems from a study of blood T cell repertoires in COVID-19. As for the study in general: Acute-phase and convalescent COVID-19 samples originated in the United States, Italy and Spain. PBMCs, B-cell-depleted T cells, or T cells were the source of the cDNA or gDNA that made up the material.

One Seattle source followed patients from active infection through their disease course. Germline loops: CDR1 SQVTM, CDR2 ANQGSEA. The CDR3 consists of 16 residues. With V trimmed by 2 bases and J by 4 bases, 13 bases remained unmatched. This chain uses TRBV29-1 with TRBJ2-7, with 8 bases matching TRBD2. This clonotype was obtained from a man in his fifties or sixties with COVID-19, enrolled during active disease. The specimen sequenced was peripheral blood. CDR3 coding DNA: TGCAGCGTTGAACCCCACTCACGGGAGGGCGGGTACGAGCAGTACTTC. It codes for CSVEPHSREGGYEQYF.